This T cell receptor (beta chain) was observed in a study of molecular identifiers for immune sequencing clone quantification (dated by TCRdb to 2016 to 2019). In terms of the full investigation: For a replicate experiment, the RNA from either approximately 20,000 or 100,000 naive CD8 T cells was divided into five aliquots, and four of those aliquots went on to sequencing. The study was a methods study using CD8 T cells to benchmark molecular-identifier clustering-based TCR repertoire sequencing (MIDCIRS) and TCR RNA copy counting. Overall study results and their limits: Naive libraries contained spiked-in Jurkat TCR RNA (10 copies' worth), which is not part of the donor repertoire. Approximately 3 recovered TCR RNA copies per cell were obtained by modeling, versus approximately 10 by digital PCR, implying a capture efficiency of 30% to 35%. The sizes of highly expanded clones could end up underestimated when identical TCR molecules share a barcode. Spiked-in Jurkat TCR RNA equivalent to a single cell was reported to be detectable even among 750,000 to 1,000,000 naive CD8 T cells. When barcode sub-clustering was left out, chimeric consensus sequences inflated TCR diversity, with chimeras reaching as high as 47%. In CMV-specific effector cells, clones with more than 20 RNA copies contained over 99% of molecules, whereas in naive cells such clones contained under 1% of molecules.

This clonotype was detected many times. It lacks a known antigen. No much larger clonotype is one base removed from it; base qualities were not supplied. Library creation used PCR. The data were produced on a NextSeq 500. Preparation of bulk TCR libraries followed a previously described approach, with the TCR primers listed in Table S5. Total RNA was purified with the Qiagen AllPrep DNA/RNA kit. Before analysis, reads from multiple sequencing runs of the same library were pooled. As for the original processing: Reads were retained only if an exact TCR constant sequence was present, and the retained reads were trimmed to 150 nt and grouped according to their 12-nt molecular barcodes. Reads inside each barcode group were sub-clustered using a 15% Levenshtein threshold, and a quality-weighted consensus sequence was constructed for each RNA molecule. Non-functional sequences were excluded, and lower-count sequences lying one edit away from another sequence were also excluded. Barcode sub-clusters with fewer than 20% of the maximum read count were removed, based on fitting two negative binomial distributions. TCRdb applied fastp at Q25 and MiXCR to the public reads, then kept only in-frame beta chains. Rows merge per CDR3 protein into single entries with the most common DNA and genes. TCRdb's processing, not the authors' own work, is the source of the V and J calls. The sample yields around 460,000 distinct CDR3 sequences; 25% were counted once. Of the sample, around 0.76% is held by the ten largest clones.

Libraries of naive CD8 T cells were built from approximately 20,000 to 1,000,000 sorted cells, with 10%, 30% or 50% of the purified RNA used. Naive CD8 T cells, defined as CD8+CD4-CCR7+CD45RA+, were FACS-sorted into RLT Plus buffer on a BD FACSAria II. Under 11 TCR copies' worth of Jurkat RNA were spiked into 20,000-1,000,000 naive CD8 T cell samples to test detection sensitivity. CD8 T cells were enriched with RosetteSep CD8+ T Cell Enrichment Cocktail and Ficoll-Paque, followed by ACK red cell lysis. CDR3 length: 15 amino acids, cysteine to phenylalanine. The kept DNA is CDR3 alone, 45 bases in frame from the first base. V was cut back by 5 bases and J by 2 bases, leaving a gap of 16 bases between them. The germline V gene yields SGHTA for CDR1 and FQGNSA for CDR2.

The sample was naive CD8+ T cells from blood, with Jurkat cell RNA spiked in. The sample's cell subset or site label, decoded: FACS-sorted CD8+CD4-CCR7+CD45RA+ naive T cells. The receptor's source is a human donor in good health. Some libraries in this study had Jurkat cell RNA spiked in. Recombination joined TRBV7-2 with TRBJ2-7, with the D gene uncertain. Here is the DNA: TGTGCCAGCAGCACGCCGGAGAGCCCGCCCTACGAGCAGTACTTC. Its product reads: CASSTPESPPYEQYF.